This entry describes one T cell receptor (beta chain). Its cognate antigen has yet to be identified. Base qualities are missing; no much larger clone stands one base away. This entry is derived from a study of memory CD8 T cells in hepatitis C reinfection (dated by TCRdb to the late 2010s). Notes on the research overall: Of the five donors, three spontaneously resolved two consecutive HCV infections, and two cleared a primary infection but developed chronic infection after reinfection. HCV reinfection was defined as a positive HCV RNA test following two negative tests taken at least 60 days apart. Peak reinfection samples were collected 3 to 8 weeks after reinfection was detected. Across an HCV reinfection episode in roughly five donors, the study followed the TCR beta repertoire of virus-specific CD8 T cells over time. Between the late 2000s and the early 2010s, roughly five reinfection cases with stored pre-reinfection samples were identified. In the reinfection study, participants who had previously resolved an HCV infection were followed up every 3 months. Previously published longitudinal data on tetramer+ CD8 T cell frequency were used to select the peak reinfection time point.

The paper's findings and limits, for the study overall: With only 4 to 6 donors, the study could not reach definitive conclusions about public clonotypes linked to secondary clearance.

Library construction relied on the immunoSEQ multiplex PCR assay. Genomic DNA was pulled from the sorted cells, and the automated high-throughput method of Adaptive Biotechnologies was used to sequence the TCR beta V, D and J regions. CDR3 regions were amplified with a two-step, bias-controlled multiplex PCR. Amplified TCR beta libraries were sequenced on an Illumina instrument. Per the original workflow: Demultiplexed reads were processed to reduce amplification and sequencing bias, and CDR3 sequences were assigned to gene families using the IMGT database. ImmunoSEQ software version 2.0 was used to analyze the repertoire data. Out-of-frame sequences and sequences containing stop codons in the CDR3 were removed from the clonotype lists. Any clonotype with a frequency under 0.01% was left out, since that frequency corresponded to less than one cell. Richness was calculated by dividing observed richness by input cell number, and evenness was calculated by dividing Shannon entropy by log observed richness. Repertoire diversity and similarity between time points were quantified using Simpson diversity and Morisita-Horn overlap indices. Clonotypes were grouped as dominant (>1%), sub-dominant (0.5-0.99%), low abundance (0.1-0.49%) or lowest abundance (<0.1%). The germline index was obtained by subtracting total nucleotide additions from total CDR3 length and then dividing the result by total CDR3 length. TCRdb's version of the immuneACCESS table is confined to in-frame rearrangements and falls short of the full clone set. An unresolved V gene accounts for under half of the shortfall where checked; the remainder is of unknown origin. That table gives V, J and clone size, and the DNA gave D and trimming. This sample holds some 40,000 clones; 88% were observed only once. Approximately 1.2% of the sample rests with the top ten.

The label giving this sample's time point can be read as: peak reinfection, 3 to 8 weeks after reinfection detection. Sorted cells were sequenced directly ex vivo, with no in vitro expansion before TCR sequencing. Donors were people who inject drugs enrolled in the Montreal Acute Hepatitis C Cohort Study (HEPCO) in Canada. Total naive CD8 T cells, sorted as viable CD3+ CD8+ CD45RO-, came from a couple of donors at all three reinfection time points as controls. Before sorting, cryopreserved peripheral blood mononuclear cells were thawed and used as the source for purifying CD8 T cells. CD8 T cells were enriched by negative selection with the MACS CD8+ T cell Isolation Kit. Cells were sorted on a BD FACSAria II sorter running FACSDiva software, and FlowJo was used to analyze the data. CDR1 is given as MNHNS and CDR2 as SASEGT, both from the germline V gene. The junction shows trimming of 6 bases on V and 4 bases on J, and the gene matches do not reach 11 bases of it. Spanning cysteine to phenylalanine, the CDR3 consists of 15 amino acids. The kept DNA is CDR3 alone, 45 bases in frame from the first base.

The source is a young man with hepatitis C virus infection. This receptor chain uses TRBV6-1 and TRBJ2-5; 7 of the junction bases match TRBD1. The sequencing sample was made of naive CD8+ T cells sorted from blood. The cell subset or site tag for this specimen amounts to: total naive CD8+CD45RO- T cells. Here is the DNA: TGTGCCAGCAGAAAAACAGGGGAGTGGGGAGAGACCCAGTACTTC. Translated, it reads CASRKTGEWGETQYF.